This TCR beta chain derives from a study of T cell responses to AZD1222 COVID-19 vaccine. Comment on this clone: Its antigen is as yet unknown.

Study-wide findings and caveats: White British donors predominated, females outnumbered males, and clonal diversity was possibly underestimated. AZD1222 recipients seropositive at baseline numbered only five or six.

Second doses that came at about 4 or about 12 weeks were put together. Produced via immunoSEQ multiplex PCR; TCRdb's table is partial and in-frame only. The sample holds 50,000 to 65,000 clones, roughly four fifths seen once. The receptor was derived from an adult who received the AZD1222 COVID-19 vaccine. Material: peripheral blood, obtained 28 days after the second AZD1222 dose.

The CDR3 nucleotides are TGTGCCAGCAGCGCTGACAGACCCGCACTAAACACCATATATTTT. Its protein product is CASSADRPALNTIYF. The gene calls are TRBV7-2 and TRBJ1-3, with TRBD1 as a possible D gene (5 bases). Germline V gene sequence: CDR1 SGHTA, CDR2 FQGNSA. The CDR3 is made up of 15 amino acids. V lost 5 bases and J lost 6, with 17 bases in between.